This entry lists 32 T cell receptor beta chains sequenced from one sample in a study of post-analysis software for immune sequencing data. Findings and limits, study-wide: Four to six TRBV segments were more frequent in patients than controls; TRBV5-6, TRBV5-1 and TRBV20-1 belonged to this group.

No antigen has been identified for these receptors. Unique-molecular-identifier-tagged TCR beta cDNA libraries were used. TCRdb fed the PCR reads into MiXCR, producing one record per CDR3 protein. Of approximately 730,000 distinct CDR3 sequences in the sample, 40% to 55% were seen once. Material: blood. The receptor set was obtained from a girl aged 10 to 17 with multiple sclerosis.

This chain joins TRBV20-1 and TRBJ2-3, with D perhaps being TRBD1 or TRBD2 (6 bases each). Germline V gives CDR1 DFQATT, CDR2 SNEGSKA (reference sequence). The CDR3 has 13 residues. The germline V and J ends were trimmed by 3 bases and 4 bases, with 11 bases remaining between them. CDR3 residues: CSARWGAADTQYF. DNA of the CDR3: TGCAGTGCTAGGTGGGGGGCCGCAGATACGCAGTATTTT.

The chain joins TRBV4-3 to TRBJ2-5; D not resolved. This CDR3 is 15 amino acids long. V dropped 0 bases and J dropped 1 base, with 9 bases sitting between them. The V gene's germline CDR1 is LGHNA and CDR2 YSLEER. This chain's CDR3 is CASSQEGQVQETQYF. Written as DNA, the CDR3 is TGCGCCAGCAGCCAAGAAGGGCAGGTCCAAGAGACCCAGTACTTC.

The chain has TRBV24-1 and TRBJ2-1, with no clear D. The V gene lost 4 bases and the J gene lost 3 bases, with 9 bases spanning the gap. Per the germline V gene, CDR1 is KGHDR and CDR2 is SFDVKD. The CDR3 is 14 residues long. The CDR3 sequence: CATSESSVYNEQFF. CDR3 DNA: TGTGCCACCAGTGAGTCGTCAGTCTACAATGAGCAGTTCTTC.

This sequence joins TRBV6-5 and TRBJ2-1, with D maybe TRBD2 (7 bases). Trimming took 6 bases from V and 7 from J, leaving 16 bases between them. Germline CDR1 is MNHEY and CDR2 is SVGAGI. CDR3 length: 14 residues. The CDR3 region is CASSLGGAANEQFF. The CDR3 coding sequence is TGTGCCAGCAGCCTGGGGGGGGCGGCAAATGAGCAGTTCTTC.

V usage is TRBV6-6 and J usage is TRBJ2-7, with D perhaps TRBD2 (6 bases). CDR1 is MNHNY, CDR2 SVGAGI, per germline (reference sequence). This CDR3 contains 14 residues. V lost 6 bases to trimming and J lost 7 bases, with 19 bases between them. The CDR3 nucleotides read TGTGCCAGCAGCCAAGGACTGGTCGGGGGTGAGCAGTACTTC. This sequence encodes CASSQGLVGGEQYF.

The rearrangement links TRBV11-1 to TRBJ2-3; 11 positions agree with TRBD2. This CDR3 is built from 16 residues. Germline V CDR1 and CDR2: SGHAT, FQDESV (reference sequence). The J segment lost 0 bases and the V segment lost 5 bases, leaving 4 bases of the junction unmatched. For the CDR3, the DNA is TGTGCCAGCAGCCCGGGACTAGCGGTTAGCACAGATACGCAGTATTTT. Protein product: CASSPGLAVSTDTQYF. The full variable domain, in which reference TRBV11-1 and TRBJ2-3 provide the parts outside the CDR3, is EAEVAQSPRYKITEKSQAVAFWCDPISGHATLYWYRQILGQGPELLVQFQDESVVDDSQLPKDRFSAERLKGVDSTLKIQPAELGDSAMYLCASSPGLAVSTDTQYFGPGTRLTVL.

The chain uses TRBV4-2 and TRBJ1-6, with D hard to call. Trimming stripped 4 bases from V and 7 bases from J, with 11 bases between. CDR3 length equals 14 residues. Germline CDR1 is LGHNA and CDR2 is YNFKEQ. CDR3 DNA: TGTGCCAGCAGCCCTGATCCTGAGAATTCACCCCTCCACTTT. Protein sequence: CASSPDPENSPLHF.

The CDR3 coding sequence is TGTGCCAGCAGCTCTACCGGGGGCATGGGGGATTCACCCCTCCACTTT. It is translated as CASSSTGGMGDSPLHF. The rearrangement joins TRBV7-2 to TRBJ1-6, with D maybe TRBD1 (6 bases). The germline V gene has CDR1 SGHTA and CDR2 FQGNSA. The CDR3 spans 16 residues. The V gene lost 4 bases and the J gene lost 8 bases, with 18 bases spanning the gap.

The V and J genes are TRBV5-5 and TRBJ2-1; no clear D gene. CDR3 length: 13 residues. Germline V gene sequence: CDR1 SGHKS, CDR2 YYEKEE (reference sequence). Trimming stripped 2 bases from V and 9 bases from J, with 12 bases between. The CDR3 DNA reads as TGTGCCAGCAGCTTACTGGGTTCCAGTGAGCAGTTCTTC. The encoded protein is CASSLLGSSEQFF.

The chain uses TRBV7-2 and TRBJ2-3, with D unresolved. The ends were cut back, 5 bases at V and 9 bases at J, with 9 bases in the middle. Germline CDR1 is SGHTA and CDR2 is FQGNSA. CDR3 size: 11 residues. The CDR3 spells CASSPQWTQYF. CDR3 DNA: TGTGCCAGCAGCCCGCAATGGACGCAGTATTTT.

J is TRBJ2-7 and V is TRBV11-2, with D tentatively TRBD2 (5 bases). Between the trimmed V and J ends, which lost 0 bases and 4 bases, there was a span of 13 bases. CDR1 and CDR2 (germline): SGHAT, FQNNGV. The CDR3 is 15 amino acids. The CDR3 DNA reads as TGTGCCAGCAGCTTAGATCAGCGGCCCACTTACGAGCAGTACTTC. Translated, it gives CASSLDQRPTYEQYF.

This chain joins TRBV24-1 and TRBJ2-1; 11 bases line up with TRBD2. The junction had 9 bases not matched to a gene; V was cut back by 4 bases and J by 8 bases. The germline CDR1 and CDR2 sequences are KGHDR and SFDVKD. The CDR3 has 16 amino acids. CDR3 coding DNA: TGTGCCACCAGTGACCCCGGGTTAGCGGGAGGGTATGAGCAGTTCTTC. This codes for CATSDPGLAGGYEQFF.

The V gene is TRBV29-1, the J gene TRBJ2-7, with 13 positions matching TRBD2. The J call may not be correct, given that the DNA end is closer to TRBJ2-5. The germline V gene has CDR1 SQVTM and CDR2 ANQGSEA. This CDR3 contains 12 residues. The CDR3 region is CSVRTSGGTQYF. The CDR3 coding sequence is TGCAGCGTTCGGACTAGCGGGGGGACCCAGTACTTC.

The chain employs TRBV5-5 and TRBJ2-1; TRBD1 might be the D (5 bases). The germline CDR1 and CDR2 sequences are SGHKS and YYEKEE (reference sequence). The CDR3 covers 14 residues. V was pared by 2 bases and J by 8 bases, with 14 bases between. The CDR3 protein is CASSFPQAVDEQFF. Written as DNA, the CDR3 is TGTGCCAGCAGCTTCCCACAGGCGGTGGATGAGCAGTTCTTC.

This sequence joins TRBV12-3 or TRBV12-4 and TRBJ2-5, with D possibly being TRBD2 (5 bases). The ends were cut back, 8 bases at V and 5 bases at J, with 18 bases in the middle. The CDR3 is made up of 14 amino acids. The CDR3: CASGLRVRAETQYF. For the CDR3, the DNA is TGTGCCAGCGGCTTGAGGGTAAGAGCGGAGACCCAGTACTTC.

The chain uses TRBV20-1 and TRBJ2-3; tentatively, D is TRBD2 (5 bases). This CDR3 is built from 15 residues. CDR1 DFQATT and CDR2 SNEGSKA come from the germline V gene (reference sequence). The V and J ends lost 3 bases and 4 bases respectively, with 17 bases between them. The CDR3, as DNA: TGCAGTGCTAGGACACCGGCTAGCATCGCAGATACGCAGTATTTT. It yields the protein CSARTPASIADTQYF.

This clonotype has just a few counts. The chain recombines TRBV20-1 with TRBJ2-7, with TRBD1 identical over 9 bases. This CDR3 has 14 amino acids. Germline loops: CDR1 DFQATT, CDR2 SNEGSKA (reference sequence). Trimming cost V 4 bases and J 10 bases; bases outside gene matches: 14. The CDR3 nucleotides are TGCAGTGCTACCCCCACAGGGGGCGGGGGTACCCAGTACTTC. Protein: CSATPTGGGGTQYF.

The sample holds a few counts of this clonotype. This rearrangement joins TRBV5-1 to TRBJ2-6; no firm D call. Deletions cut 2 bases from V and 0 bases from J, with 9 bases between. This CDR3 has 16 amino acids. Germline V lookup: CDR1 SGHRS, CDR2 YFSETQ. The CDR3 DNA reads as TGCGCCAGCAGCTTAAGAGGTAGCTCTGGGGCCAACGTCCTGACTTTC. It encodes CASSLRGSSGANVLTF.

This clonotype occurred a few times. The chain links TRBV20-1 to TRBJ2-1; 12 bases are a match to TRBD2. Germline assignment: CDR1 DFQATT and CDR2 SNEGSKA (reference sequence). The CDR3 extends over 14 amino acids. Unmatched junction bases numbered 4, after V lost 1 base and J lost 9 bases. The CDR3 loop reads CSARVPSGRGEQFF. Written as DNA, the CDR3 is TGCAGTGCTAGAGTCCCTAGCGGGAGGGGTGAGCAGTTCTTC.

The chain carries TRBV6-5 and TRBJ1-1, with D hard to call. Germline assignment: CDR1 MNHEY and CDR2 SVGAGI. The V end was cut by 2 bases, the J end by 1 base, with 14 bases between. The CDR3 spans 16 residues. In nucleotides, the CDR3 is TGTGCCAGCAGTTACGGGCTTGGGGATCGGAACACTGAAGCTTTCTTT. It translates to CASSYGLGDRNTEAFF.

The genes are TRBV6-5 and TRBJ2-7, with TRBD1 matching 7 bases. V gave up 11 bases and J gave up 9 bases; unmatched junction bases: 13. This CDR3 comprises 12 residues. The germline V gene encodes CDR1 MNHEY and CDR2 SVGAGI. The CDR3 here is CASTGDSHGQYF. CDR3 DNA: TGTGCCTCTACAGGGGATTCCCACGGGCAGTACTTC.

In this sample, this clonotype turned up a few times. The V gene is TRBV12-3 or TRBV12-4, the J gene TRBJ2-7; D unresolved. There are 14 residues in the CDR3. V was trimmed by 1 base and J by 4 bases, leaving 11 bases between them. The CDR3 DNA is TGTGCCAGCAGTTTAGACAGCAGTATATACGAGCAGTACTTC. Protein product: CASSLDSSIYEQYF.

The chain links TRBV18 to TRBJ1-2; D uncertain. The germline V and J ends were trimmed by 0 bases and 5 bases, with 7 bases remaining between them. CDR3 size: 13 residues. CDR1 is KGHSH, CDR2 LQKENI, per germline. CDR3 sequence reads: CASSPPSGYGYTF. The CDR3 nucleotides read TGTGCCAGCTCACCACCGAGCGGTTATGGCTACACCTTC.

This clonotype occurred once. The CDR3 nucleotides read TGTGCCAGCAGTCTTAGCGGGAGGGCCGGGGAGACCCAGTACTTC. Protein product: CASSLSGRAGETQYF. J is TRBJ2-5 and V is TRBV12-3 or TRBV12-4; 11 bases fit TRBD2. CDR3 size: 15 residues. V lost 5 bases and J lost 5; bases outside the gene matches: 7.

The J gene is TRBJ1-6, the V gene TRBV12-3 or TRBV12-4, with 10 bases that match TRBD1. The CDR3 covers 17 residues. Trimming took 6 bases from V and 7 from J; bases not matched to a gene: 12. In DNA form, the CDR3 reads TGTGCCAGCAGCGGACAGGGGGTTCGCGAGAGGAATTCACCCCTCCACTTT. Translating gives CASSGQGVRERNSPLHF.

The J gene is TRBJ2-1, the V gene TRBV24-1; D may correspond to TRBD1 or TRBD2 (5 bases each). Germline CDR1 KGHDR, CDR2 SFDVKD. The CDR3 runs 16 residues. Between the trimmed V and J ends, which lost 3 bases and 6 bases, there was a span of 17 bases. Written as DNA, the CDR3 is TGTGCCACCAGTGATCAGATTTCGCTCGGGACCAATGAGCAGTTCTTC. This encodes CATSDQISLGTNEQFF.

This chain uses TRBV29-1 with TRBJ2-1; 7 nucleotides match TRBD2. In germline, CDR1 is SQVTM, CDR2 ANQGSEA. CDR3 length equals 15 residues. Trimming at V came to 5 bases and at J to 0 bases, leaving 7 bases not matched to a gene. The CDR3 DNA reads TGCAGCGTTCCGGGAGGCTACTACTCCTACAATGAGCAGTTCTTC. It translates to CSVPGGYYSYNEQFF.

The chain joins TRBV12-3 or TRBV12-4 to TRBJ2-3, with 8 positions matching TRBD2. The V segment lost 6 bases and the J segment 1 base; nucleotides outside the gene matches: 6. CDR3 size: 15 residues. CDR3 sequence reads: CASRSGLVGTDTQYF. The CDR3 bases are TGTGCCAGCAGGTCGGGACTAGTGGGCACAGATACGCAGTATTTT.

This clonotype was recorded a few times. The genes are TRBV7-9 and TRBJ2-3; 11 bases map to TRBD2. CDR1 is SEHNR, CDR2 FQNEAQ, per germline (reference sequence). The V segment lost 5 bases and the J segment 3 bases; nucleotides outside the gene matches: 10. CDR3 length equals 17 residues. The CDR3 coding sequence is TGTGCCAGCAGCCCCCGCCCGGGACTAGCGGAAACAGATACGCAGTATTTT. This codes for CASSPRPGLAETDTQYF.

In this sample, this clonotype turned up a few times. The chain links TRBV5-1 to TRBJ1-2; 7 nucleotides match TRBD1. Per the germline V gene, CDR1 is SGHRS and CDR2 is YFSETQ. The CDR3 spans 13 residues. With V trimmed by 4 bases and J by 7 bases, 7 bases remained unmatched. The CDR3, as DNA: TGCGCCAGCAGCCGCACAGGGGATCGTGGCTACACCTTC. Protein: CASSRTGDRGYTF.

This clonotype was seen only once. This chain connects TRBV27 to TRBJ1-2; D is unresolved. V lost 2 bases, J lost 8 bases, and 15 bases lay in between. Germline-derived CDR1 and CDR2 are MNHEY and SMNVEV (reference sequence). There are 14 residues in the CDR3. In DNA form, the CDR3 reads TGTGCCAGCAGTTTACGCTCGACGGGCGCAGGCTACACCTTC. Residues: CASSLRSTGAGYTF.

CDR3 in amino acids: CASSTRGGLAVNNEQFF. The CDR3 DNA sequence: TGTGCCAGCAGCACTCGTGGGGGGCTAGCGGTAAACAATGAGCAGTTCTTC. The chain is built from TRBV7-2 and TRBJ2-1; D may be TRBD2 (7 bases). Trimming took 5 bases from V and 5 from J, leaving 22 bases between them. The CDR3 totals 17 residues. In germline, CDR1 is SGHTA, CDR2 FQGNSA.